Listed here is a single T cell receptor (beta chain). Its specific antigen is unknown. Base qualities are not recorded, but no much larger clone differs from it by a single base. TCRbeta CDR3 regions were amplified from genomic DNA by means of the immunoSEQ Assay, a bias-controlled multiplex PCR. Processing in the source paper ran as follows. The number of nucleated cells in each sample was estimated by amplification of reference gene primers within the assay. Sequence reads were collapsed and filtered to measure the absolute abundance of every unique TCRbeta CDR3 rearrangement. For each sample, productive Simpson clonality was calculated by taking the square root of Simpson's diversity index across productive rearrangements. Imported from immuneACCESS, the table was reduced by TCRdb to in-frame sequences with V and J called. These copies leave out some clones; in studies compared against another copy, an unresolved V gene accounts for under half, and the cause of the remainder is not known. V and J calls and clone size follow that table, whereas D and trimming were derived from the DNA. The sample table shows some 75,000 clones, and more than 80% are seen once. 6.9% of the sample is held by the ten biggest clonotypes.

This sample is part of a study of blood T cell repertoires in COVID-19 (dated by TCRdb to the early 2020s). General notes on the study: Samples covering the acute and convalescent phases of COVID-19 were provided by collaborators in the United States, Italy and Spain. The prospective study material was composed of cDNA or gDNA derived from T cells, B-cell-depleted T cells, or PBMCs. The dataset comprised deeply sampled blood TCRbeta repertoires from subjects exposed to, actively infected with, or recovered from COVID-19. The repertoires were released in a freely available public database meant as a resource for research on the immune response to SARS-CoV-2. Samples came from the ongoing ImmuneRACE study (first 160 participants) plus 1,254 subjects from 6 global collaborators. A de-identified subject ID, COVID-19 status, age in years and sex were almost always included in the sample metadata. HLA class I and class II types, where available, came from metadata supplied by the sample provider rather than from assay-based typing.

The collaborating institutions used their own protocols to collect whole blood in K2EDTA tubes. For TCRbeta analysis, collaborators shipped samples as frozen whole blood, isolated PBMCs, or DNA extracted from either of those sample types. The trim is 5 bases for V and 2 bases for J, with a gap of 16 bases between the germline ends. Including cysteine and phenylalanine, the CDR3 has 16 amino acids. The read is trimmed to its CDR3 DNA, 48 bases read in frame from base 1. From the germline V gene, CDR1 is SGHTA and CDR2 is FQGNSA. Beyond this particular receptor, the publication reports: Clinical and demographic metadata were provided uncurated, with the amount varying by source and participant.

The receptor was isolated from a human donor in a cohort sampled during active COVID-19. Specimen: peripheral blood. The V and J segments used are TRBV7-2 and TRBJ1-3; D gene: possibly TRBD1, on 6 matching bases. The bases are TGTGCCAGCAGCGTGGGGGGGGCTGCCCCTGGAAACACCATATATTTT. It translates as CASSVGGAAPGNTIYF.